This TCR beta chain came from a study of T cells in Graves' hyperthyroidism and ophthalmopathy. This clonotype was detected ten times or more. The V and J ends lost 0 bases and 4 bases, in that order; junction bases with no gene match: 4. Per the germline V gene, CDR1 is DFQATT and CDR2 is SNEGSKA (reference sequence). The CDR3 length is 14 residues. Researchers amplified the TCR beta CDR3 regions from RNA transcripts. During a first-round RT-PCR of the TCR CDR3, the HTBI primer set was used. In TCRdb, the multiplex PCR reads were re-called with MiXCR into one record per CDR3 protein. The table has 500,000 to 600,000 distinct CDR3 sequences, about 45% seen once; the top ten hold about two fifths.

The chain couples TRBV20-1 to TRBJ2-7; TRBD1 matches at 9 bases. This receptor was taken from an adult woman with Graves' disease, either hyperthyroidism or ophthalmopathy (not recorded which). The sequencing sample was made of peripheral blood or thyroid tissue (not recorded which). CDR3 protein: CSARDRDRVYEQYF. CDR3 DNA: TGCAGTGCTAGAGACCGGGACAGGGTGTACGAGCAGTACTTC.